The source of this T cell receptor (beta chain) is a study of cytomegalovirus exposure and HLA in healthy donors. Primers included in the PCR were 60 Vbeta and 13 Jbeta primers. Only in-frame clones appear in the TCRdb table, and some are missing; sequencing was by immunoSEQ multiplex PCR. The repertoire holds just over 150,000 clones, with about 85% as singletons. V shed 7 bases and J 11 bases; nucleotides not matched to a gene: 7. The CDR3 is made up of 14 amino acids. Germline V CDR1 and CDR2: MNHNY, SVGAGI (reference sequence). This rearrangement joins TRBV6-6 to TRBJ2-2, with TRBD2 matching 13 bases. The sequence derives from a woman between 18 and 29 years old in good health and CMV-seronegative. Sequencing was carried out using PBMCs. Here the CDR3 DNA reads TGTGCCAGCATCACGACTAGCGGGGGGTTCGAGCTGTTTTTT. It translates to CASITTSGGFELFF.